Listed below are T cell receptor beta chains from one sample, sequenced in a study of blood T cell repertoires in COVID-19. TCRdb's copy holds only in-frame clones and misses some; the assay was immunoSEQ multiplex PCR. The sample includes 100,000 to 150,000 clones, approximately 90% of them seen just once. The sequenced sample consisted of peripheral blood. These receptors all come from a man aged 55 to 70 with COVID-19, enrolled during active disease. The conserved cysteine and the conserved F or W are not part of the CDR3 here. A D gene is named only where the DNA matches it firmly.

D gene | V gene | CDR3 protein
- | TRBV18 | ASSLTNTGELF
- | TRBV10-1 | ASSEGGGAATEAF
TRBD2 | TRBV29-1 | SGGLVTDTQY
- | TRBV9 | ASSVSGQGSEAF
TRBD1 | TRBV19 | ASTEDREYGYT
- | TRBV7-2 | ASSAGYGNTIY
- | TRBV12-3/TRBV12-4 | ASTTNEKLF
- | TRBV21-1 | ASYPGQGISNQPQH
TRBD1 | TRBV5-1 | ASSSWTGIGYEQY
TRBD2 | TRBV30 | AWSRPSGGD
TRBD1 | TRBV6-5 | ASTPKAQGNQPQH
- | TRBV30 | ACDPGTPTGELF
TRBD1 | TRBV7-2 | ASSFADRGKTEAF
- | TRBV6-1 | ASSEGARYGYT
TRBD1 | TRBV4-2 | ASSPRQGPYSETQY
- | TRBV2 | ASSLQENYNEQF
- | TRBV7-2 | ASSPRQSNQPQH
TRBD1 | TRBV11-2 | ASSQGASTDTQY
TRBD1 | TRBV12-5 | ASGLSDRERSNQPQH
- | TRBV7-9 | ASSHGQNYGYT
- | TRBV24-1 | ATSDWSGRAF
- | TRBV7-6 | ASSSRQFSTDTQY
TRBD1 | TRBV7-3 | ASSLTGDRSYEQY
- | TRBV19 | ASSISSDPNQPQH
- | TRBV6-2/TRBV6-3 | ASSYIWAEETQY
- | TRBV7-2 | ASSPERGEANQPQH
- | TRBV6-5 | ASSSGVFQPQH
- | TRBV5-4 | ASSRDFTDTQY
- | TRBV7-9 | ASSLGGANTEAF
- | TRBV19 | ASSYPNTEAF
- | TRBV18 | ASSERVGDTNNSPLH
- | TRBV21-1 | ASSKVGFLQDRGGSGYT
- | TRBV7-9 | ASSFGLDTAF
TRBD1 | TRBV7-9 | ASSRTGRVTYNEQF
- | TRBV2 | ASKGKGATNEKLF
TRBD2 | TRBV27 | ASSPRLAGGSDTQY
- | TRBV29-1 | SVEDHGTPNTEAF
TRBD1 | TRBV29-1 | SSRTGGFSGYT
TRBD1 | TRBV5-1 | ASSLGNRGVYEQY
- | TRBV7-6 | ASSAYTGTGELF
- | TRBV12-3/TRBV12-4 | ASSPNTEAF
- | TRBV29-1 | SVLDNAYEQY
- | TRBV4-1 | ASSQDMAGFQPQH
- | TRBV5-6 | ASSLRLAGTEAF
- | TRBV19 | ASRLAGYEDYGYT
- | TRBV3-1/TRBV3-2 | ASSPTGLKNVVTEAF
TRBD1 | TRBV25-1 | ATAGGAYNEQF
- | TRBV6-5 | ASSRLSNTEAF